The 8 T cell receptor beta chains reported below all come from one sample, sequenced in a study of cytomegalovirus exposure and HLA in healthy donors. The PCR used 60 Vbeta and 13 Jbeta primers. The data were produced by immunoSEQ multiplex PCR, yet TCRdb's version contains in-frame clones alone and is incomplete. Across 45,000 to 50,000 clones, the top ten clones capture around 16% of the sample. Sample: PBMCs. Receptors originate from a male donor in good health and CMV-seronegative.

The CDR3 coding sequence is TGTGCCAGCAGTGAACGGAGTCTGAGCAATCAGCCCCAGCATTTT. Its translation: CASSERSLSNQPQHF. The chain uses TRBV6-1 and TRBJ1-5; no firm D call. Germline V gene lookup returns CDR1 MNHNS and CDR2 SASEGT. The CDR3 has 15 amino acids. V lost 2 bases and J lost 1, with 9 bases in between.

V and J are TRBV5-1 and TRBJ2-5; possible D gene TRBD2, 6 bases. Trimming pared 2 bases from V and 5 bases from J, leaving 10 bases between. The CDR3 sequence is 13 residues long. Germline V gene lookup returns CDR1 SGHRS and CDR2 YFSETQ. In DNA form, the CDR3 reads TGCGCCAGCAGCTTAGGAGGGCCCGAGACCCAGTACTTC. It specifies CASSLGGPETQYF.

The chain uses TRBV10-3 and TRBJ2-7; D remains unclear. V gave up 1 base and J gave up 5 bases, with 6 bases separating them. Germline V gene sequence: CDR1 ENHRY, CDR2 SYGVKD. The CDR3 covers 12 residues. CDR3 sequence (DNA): TGTGCCATCAGTGAGTACCGGGACGAGCAGTACTTC. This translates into CAISEYRDEQYF.

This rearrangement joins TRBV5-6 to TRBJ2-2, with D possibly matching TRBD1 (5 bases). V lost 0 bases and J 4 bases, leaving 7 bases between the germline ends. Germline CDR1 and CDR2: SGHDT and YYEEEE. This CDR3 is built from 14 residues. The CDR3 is CASSLGQGTGELFF. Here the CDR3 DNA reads TGTGCCAGCAGCTTGGGCCAGGGCACCGGGGAGCTGTTTTTT. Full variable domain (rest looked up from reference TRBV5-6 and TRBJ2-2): DAGVTQSPTHLIKTRGQQVTLRCSPKSGHDTVSWYQQALGQGPQFIFQYYEEEERQRGNFPDRFSGHQFPNYSSELNVNALLLGDSALYLCASSLGQGTGELFFGEGSRLTVL.

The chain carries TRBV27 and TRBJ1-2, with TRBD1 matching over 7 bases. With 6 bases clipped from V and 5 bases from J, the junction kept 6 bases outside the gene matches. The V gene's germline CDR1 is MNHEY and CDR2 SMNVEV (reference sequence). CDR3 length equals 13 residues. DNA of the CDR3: TGTGCCAGCAGACCACAGGGACAGTATGGCTACACCTTC. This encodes CASRPQGQYGYTF.

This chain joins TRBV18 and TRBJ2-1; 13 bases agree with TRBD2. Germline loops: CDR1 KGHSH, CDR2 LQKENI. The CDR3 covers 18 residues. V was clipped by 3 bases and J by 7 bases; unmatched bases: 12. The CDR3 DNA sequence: TGTGCCAGCTCACCTCGGACTAGCGGGGGCCTCCCCGGAAATGAGCAGTTCTTC. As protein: CASSPRTSGGLPGNEQFF.

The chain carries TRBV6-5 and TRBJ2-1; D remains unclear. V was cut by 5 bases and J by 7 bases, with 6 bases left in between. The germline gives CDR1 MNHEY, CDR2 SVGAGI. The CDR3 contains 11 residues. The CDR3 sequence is CASSTGNEQFF. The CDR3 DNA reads TGTGCCAGCAGTACCGGTAATGAGCAGTTCTTC.

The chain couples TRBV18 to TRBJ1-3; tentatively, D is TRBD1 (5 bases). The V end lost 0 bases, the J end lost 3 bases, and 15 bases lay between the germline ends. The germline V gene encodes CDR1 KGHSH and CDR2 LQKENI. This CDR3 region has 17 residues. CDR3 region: CASSPPGGKLSGNTIYF. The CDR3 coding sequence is TGTGCCAGCTCACCACCGGGGGGAAAACTGAGTGGAAACACCATATATTTT. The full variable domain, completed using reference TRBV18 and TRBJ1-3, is NAGVMQNPRHLVRRRGQEARLRCSPMKGHSHVYWYRQLPEEGLKFMVYLQKENIIDESGMPKERFSAEFPKEGPSILRIQQVVRGDSAAYFCASSPPGGKLSGNTIYFGEGSWLTVV.